Included here is one T cell receptor (beta chain) sequence, with context. This sample is part of a study of blood T cell repertoires in COVID-19. Study at large: There were acute and convalescent COVID-19 samples, and they came from the United States, Italy and Spain. The cDNA or gDNA used as material had been derived from T cells, B-cell-depleted T cells, or PBMCs.

Libraries were prepared by immunoSEQ multiplex PCR; TCRdb keeps only in-frame clonotypes and omits some of them. Here the sample spans nearly 80,000 clones, roughly four fifths being singletons. This CDR3 contains 11 residues. Germline assignment: CDR1 SGHVS and CDR2 FQNEAQ. V lost 5 bases and J 7 bases, leaving 6 bases between the germline ends. This TCR came from a woman in her sixties or seventies with acute or convalescent COVID-19. The sequenced material came from peripheral blood. The rearrangement uses TRBV7-8 and TRBJ2-1; the D is unclear. CDR3 amino acids: CASSLLNEQFF. The CDR3 coding sequence is TGTGCCAGCAGCCTCCTTAATGAGCAGTTCTTC.